The clone carrying this T cell receptor (beta chain) was seen just once. This specimen belongs to a study of blood T cell repertoires in COVID-19. On the study more broadly: The United States, Italy and Spain were the sources of the acute and convalescent COVID-19 samples.

Source study methods: Estimates of nucleated cell counts were drawn from the amplification of reference gene primers. Only in-frame clones appear in the TCRdb table, and some are missing; sequencing was by immunoSEQ multiplex PCR. From that table come the V and J calls and clone size; the DNA was used to work out D and trimming. The repertoire consists of 300,000 to 450,000 clones, with around 87% occurring once and the leading ten covering around 3%. The receptor's source is a human donor in a cohort sampled during active COVID-19. The sequencing input was peripheral blood.

The CDR3 coding sequence is TGTGCCACCAGCAGAGGGGCGGGTACCGATACGCAGTATTTT. This codes for CATSRGAGTDTQYF. This chain links TRBV15 with TRBJ2-3, with D perhaps TRBD2 (5 bases). Between the trimmed V and J ends, which lost 1 base and 6 bases, there was a span of 11 bases. This CDR3 has 14 amino acids. CDR1 and CDR2 (germline): LNHNV, YYDKDF (reference sequence).